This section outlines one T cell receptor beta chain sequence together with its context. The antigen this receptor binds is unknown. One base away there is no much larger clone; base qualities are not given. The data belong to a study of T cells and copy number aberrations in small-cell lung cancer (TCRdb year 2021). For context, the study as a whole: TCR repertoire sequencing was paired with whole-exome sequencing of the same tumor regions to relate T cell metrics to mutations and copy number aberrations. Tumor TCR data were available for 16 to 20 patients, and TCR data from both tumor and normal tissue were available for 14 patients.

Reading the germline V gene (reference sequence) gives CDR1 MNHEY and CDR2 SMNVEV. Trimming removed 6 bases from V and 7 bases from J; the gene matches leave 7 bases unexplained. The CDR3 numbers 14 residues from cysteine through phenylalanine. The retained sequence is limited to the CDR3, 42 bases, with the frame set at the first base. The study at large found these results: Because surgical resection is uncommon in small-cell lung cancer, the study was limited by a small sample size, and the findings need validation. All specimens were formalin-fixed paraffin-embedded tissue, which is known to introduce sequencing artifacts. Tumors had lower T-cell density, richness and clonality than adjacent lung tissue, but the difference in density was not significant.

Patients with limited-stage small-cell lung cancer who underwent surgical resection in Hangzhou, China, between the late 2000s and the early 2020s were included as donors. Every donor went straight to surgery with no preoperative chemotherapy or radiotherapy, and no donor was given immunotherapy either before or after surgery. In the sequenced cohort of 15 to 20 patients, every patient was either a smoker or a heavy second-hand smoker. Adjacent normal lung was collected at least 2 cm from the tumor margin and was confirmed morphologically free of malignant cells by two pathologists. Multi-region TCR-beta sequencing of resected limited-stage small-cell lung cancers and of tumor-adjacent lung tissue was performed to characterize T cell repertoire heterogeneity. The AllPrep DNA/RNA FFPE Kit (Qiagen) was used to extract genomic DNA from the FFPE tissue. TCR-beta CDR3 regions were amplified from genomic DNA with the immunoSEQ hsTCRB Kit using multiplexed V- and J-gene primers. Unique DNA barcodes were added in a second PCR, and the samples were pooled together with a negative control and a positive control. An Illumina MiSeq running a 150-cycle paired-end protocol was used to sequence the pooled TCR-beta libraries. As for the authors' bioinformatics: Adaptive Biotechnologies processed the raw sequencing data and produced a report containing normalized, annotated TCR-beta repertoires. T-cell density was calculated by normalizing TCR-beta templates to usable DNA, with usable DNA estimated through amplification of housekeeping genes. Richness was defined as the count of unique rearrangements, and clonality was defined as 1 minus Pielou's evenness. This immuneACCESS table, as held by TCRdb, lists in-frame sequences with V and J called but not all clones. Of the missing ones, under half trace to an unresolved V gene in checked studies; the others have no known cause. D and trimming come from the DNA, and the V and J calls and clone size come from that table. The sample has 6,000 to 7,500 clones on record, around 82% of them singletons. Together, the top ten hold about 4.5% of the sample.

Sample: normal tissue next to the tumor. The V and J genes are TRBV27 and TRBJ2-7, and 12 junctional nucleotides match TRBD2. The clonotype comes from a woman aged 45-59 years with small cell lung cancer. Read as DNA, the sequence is TGTGCCAGCAGCCCGGGGACTAGCGGGTCTGAGCAGTACTTC. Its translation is CASSPGTSGSEQYF.